The rows below give T cell receptor beta chains drawn from one sample of a study of blood T cell repertoires in COVID-19. The data were produced by immunoSEQ multiplex PCR, yet TCRdb's version contains in-frame clones alone and is incomplete. The table includes fewer than 350,000 clones, over 80% detected once. Sequencing was performed on PBMCs or T cells enriched from blood (not recorded which). These receptors were obtained from a woman aged 30 to 39 with acute COVID-19. CDR3s include the opening cysteine and the closing phenylalanine or tryptophan. The D gene is left open where the match is weak. Rows may omit the clone size; those that give it use once, few, many or a size class.

d_call j_call v_call clone_size cdr3_aa cdr3_nt
. TRBJ2-2 TRBV11-2 . CASSPFERSGELFF TGTGCCAGCAGCCCTTTCGAGCGCTCCGGGGAGCTGTTTTTT
TRBD2 TRBJ2-1 TRBV28 . CATHRLAGGHEQFF TGTGCCACCCATAGACTAGCGGGAGGGCATGAGCAGTTCTTC
. TRBJ1-2 TRBV2 . CASNGQSNYGYTF TGTGCCAGCAATGGGCAGTCCAACTATGGCTACACCTTC
. TRBJ2-3 TRBV4-2 once CASSQGTGADTQYF TGTGCCAGCAGCCAAGGTACGGGGGCAGATACGCAGTATTTT
. TRBJ2-5 TRBV7-6 . CASSLLITVGETQYF TGTGCCAGCAGCTTACTAATTACGGTTGGAGAGACCCAGTACTTC
TRBD1 TRBJ2-7 TRBV5-1 . CASSGTGVDEQYF TGCGCCAGCAGCGGGACAGGGGTAGACGAGCAGTACTTC
. TRBJ2-3 TRBV7-6 . CASSLHGTDTQYF TGTGCCAGCAGCTTACATGGCACAGATACGCAGTATTTT
TRBD2 TRBJ2-1 TRBV4-3 . CASSLFLTSGYYNEQFF TGCGCCAGCAGCCTCTTCCTGACTAGCGGATACTACAATGAGCAGTTCTTC
. TRBJ2-3 TRBV9 . CASSVGSGGTDTQYF TGTGCCAGCAGCGTAGGTAGCGGAGGCACAGATACGCAGTATTTT
TRBD2 TRBJ2-1 TRBV29-1 . CSVEASGNEQFF TGCAGCGTTGAAGCTAGCGGAAATGAGCAGTTCTTC
TRBD1 TRBJ2-6 TRBV7-2 . CASSLQGGAESGANVLTF TGTGCCAGCAGCTTACAAGGGGGCGCAGAGTCTGGGGCCAACGTCCTGACTTTC
. TRBJ1-1 TRBV27 . CASSFGTGNTEAFF TGTGCCAGCAGTTTCGGGACTGGGAACACTGAAGCTTTCTTT
. TRBJ2-5 TRBV3-1/TRBV3-2 . CASSSRGAAEETQYF TGTGCCAGCAGCTCTCGCGGGGCAGCGGAAGAGACCCAGTACTTC
TRBD2 TRBJ2-7 TRBV5-6 few CASSLGLAGDVGYEQYF TGTGCCAGCAGCCTCGGACTAGCGGGAGATGTGGGCTACGAGCAGTACTTC
TRBD2 TRBJ2-5 TRBV18 . CASSPLELGGLAGLFQETQYF TGTGCCAGCTCACCGCTCGAATTAGGGGGACTAGCGGGTTTGTTCCAAGAGACCCAGTACTTC
. TRBJ1-2 TRBV19 . CASTLGQQGFGYTF TGTGCCAGTACCTTGGGACAACAGGGATTTGGCTACACCTTC
. TRBJ2-5 TRBV27 once CASSLYTGRETQYF TGTGCCAGCAGTTTATATACAGGCCGAGAGACCCAGTACTTC
TRBD1 TRBJ2-7 TRBV28 once CASSSGQGRYEQYF TGTGCCAGCAGCTCGGGACAGGGGCGCTACGAGCAGTACTTC
TRBD1 TRBJ2-7 TRBV18 once CASSLGTGASYEQYF TGTGCCAGCTCACTTGGGACAGGGGCTTCCTACGAGCAGTACTTC
. TRBJ2-3 TRBV5-4 few CASSLAGPLDTQYF TGTGCCAGCAGCCTTGCGGGGCCTTTGGATACGCAGTATTTT
. TRBJ2-7 TRBV25-1 . CASSLSYEQYF TGTGCCAGCAGTCTTAGCTACGAGCAGTACTTC
. TRBJ2-7 TRBV12-3/TRBV12-4 once CASRIQDYEQYF TGTGCCAGCAGGATACAGGACTACGAGCAGTACTTC
TRBD1 TRBJ1-2 TRBV19 . CASSITGGVHGYTF TGTGCCAGTAGTATAACAGGGGGCGTCCATGGCTACACCTTC
. TRBJ1-2 TRBV5-1 . CASTLGRGEDYGYTF TGCGCCAGTACGCTTGGCAGGGGTGAGGACTATGGCTACACCTTC
TRBD2 TRBJ2-1 TRBV7-3 . CASSSGLAAVNEQFF TGTGCCAGCAGCTCGGGACTAGCGGCAGTCAATGAGCAGTTCTTC
. TRBJ2-5 TRBV9 . CASNPTSYQETQYF TGTGCCAGCAACCCAACTAGCTACCAAGAGACCCAGTACTTC
TRBD1 TRBJ1-2 TRBV18 . CASSPEGRQGDYGYTF TGTGCCAGCTCACCCGAGGGACGACAGGGTGACTATGGCTACACCTTC
TRBD1 TRBJ1-1 TRBV5-1 . CASSLVQGDTEAFF TGCGCCAGCAGCTTGGTACAGGGGGACACTGAAGCTTTCTTT
TRBD2 TRBJ2-3 TRBV10-3 . CASRTSGSTDTQYF TGTGCCTCTCGGACTAGCGGGAGCACAGATACGCAGTATTTT
. TRBJ2-7 TRBV27 . CASTLDPQGSYEQYF TGTGCCAGCACCCTGGATCCACAGGGATCATACGAGCAGTACTTC
. TRBJ2-4 TRBV3-1/TRBV3-2 . CASMRMAENIQYF TGTGCCAGCATGAGGATGGCGGAAAACATTCAGTACTTC
TRBD2 TRBJ2-3 TRBV9 . CASSDGTGATLGTSGSADTQYF TGTGCCAGCAGCGACGGGACAGGGGCCACCCTCGGGACTAGCGGGAGTGCAGATACGCAGTATTTT
TRBD2 TRBJ2-7 TRBV7-9 . CASSLALGTSGLAYEQYF TGTGCCAGCAGCTTAGCGCTCGGGACTAGCGGGTTGGCCTACGAGCAGTACTTC
. TRBJ1-4 TRBV5-6 . CASSLGQFNEKLFF TGTGCCAGCAGCTTAGGACAGTTCAACGAAAAACTGTTTTTT
TRBD1 TRBJ2-1 TRBV3-1/TRBV3-2 once CASSPNSQGYNEQFF TGTGCCAGCAGCCCTAATTCACAGGGGTACAATGAGCAGTTCTTC
. TRBJ2-7 TRBV28 . CASSLASDFSYEQYF TGTGCCAGCAGCCTTGCTAGCGACTTCTCCTACGAGCAGTACTTC
. TRBJ1-5 TRBV28 . CASRKTVGDLGQPQHF TGTGCCAGCAGGAAGACAGTTGGGGACTTGGGGCAGCCCCAGCATTTT
TRBD1 TRBJ2-7 TRBV4-2 few CASSQEVGQGHYEQYF TGTGCCAGCAGCCAAGAGGTCGGACAGGGACACTACGAGCAGTACTTC
TRBD1 TRBJ2-2 TRBV7-6 once CASSLVRGQVDTGELFF TGTGCCAGCAGCTTAGTAAGGGGGCAAGTGGACACCGGGGAGCTGTTTTTT
. TRBJ2-7 TRBV3-1/TRBV3-2 . CASSQDGGPPRWEQYF TGTGCCAGCAGCCAAGATGGCGGGCCCCCAAGGTGGGAGCAGTACTTC